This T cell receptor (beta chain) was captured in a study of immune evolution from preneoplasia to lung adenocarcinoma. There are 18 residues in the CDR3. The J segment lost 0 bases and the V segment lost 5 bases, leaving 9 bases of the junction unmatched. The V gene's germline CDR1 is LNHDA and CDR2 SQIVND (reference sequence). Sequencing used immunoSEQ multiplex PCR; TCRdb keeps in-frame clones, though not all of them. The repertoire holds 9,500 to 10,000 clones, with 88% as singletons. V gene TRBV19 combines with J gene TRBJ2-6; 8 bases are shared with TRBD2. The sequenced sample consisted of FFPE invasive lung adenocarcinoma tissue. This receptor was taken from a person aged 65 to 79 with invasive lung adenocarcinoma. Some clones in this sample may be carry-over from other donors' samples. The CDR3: CASSVRGGPYSGANVLTF. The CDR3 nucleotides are TGTGCCAGTAGTGTTCGGGGGGGGCCCTACTCTGGGGCCAACGTCCTGACTTTC.